The present TCR beta chain was sequenced within a study of blood T cell repertoires in COVID-19. About the research overall: Specimens from acute and convalescent COVID-19 originated in the United States, Italy and Spain. T cells, B-cell-depleted T cells, or PBMCs supplied cDNA or gDNA.

Original processing methods: Counts of nucleated cells, estimated from reference gene primer amplification, were obtained. Assay: immunoSEQ multiplex PCR; the TCRdb copy retains only in-frame clones and omits some. V, J and clone size were drawn from that table, and D and trimming were deduced from the DNA. The repertoire includes fewer than 350,000 clones, approximately 85% of them detected once, and approximately 7.9% sits in the top ten. Sequencing used peripheral blood. The clonotype comes from a human donor in a cohort sampled during active COVID-19.

CDR3 nucleotide sequence: TGTGCCATCACCGACCCCGGACAGGGGCATGGCTACACCTTC. This encodes CAITDPGQGHGYTF. The gene calls are TRBV10-3 and TRBJ1-2, with 9 bases aligning to TRBD1. With V trimmed by 7 bases and J by 6 bases, 9 bases remained unmatched. Germline V CDR1 and CDR2: ENHRY, SYGVKD. This CDR3 spans 14 amino acids.